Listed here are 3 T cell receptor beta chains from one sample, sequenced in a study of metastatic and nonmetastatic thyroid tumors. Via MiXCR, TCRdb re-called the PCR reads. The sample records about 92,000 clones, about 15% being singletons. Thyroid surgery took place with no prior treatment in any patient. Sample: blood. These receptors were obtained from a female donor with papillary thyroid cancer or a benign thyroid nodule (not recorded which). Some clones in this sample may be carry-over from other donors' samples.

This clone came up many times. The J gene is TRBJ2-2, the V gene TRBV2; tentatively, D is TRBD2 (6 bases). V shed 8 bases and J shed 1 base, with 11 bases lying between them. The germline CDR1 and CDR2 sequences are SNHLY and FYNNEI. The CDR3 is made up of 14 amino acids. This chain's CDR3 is CASGMGGNTGELFF. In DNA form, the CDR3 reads TGTGCCAGCGGGATGGGAGGGAACACCGGGGAGCTGTTTTTT.

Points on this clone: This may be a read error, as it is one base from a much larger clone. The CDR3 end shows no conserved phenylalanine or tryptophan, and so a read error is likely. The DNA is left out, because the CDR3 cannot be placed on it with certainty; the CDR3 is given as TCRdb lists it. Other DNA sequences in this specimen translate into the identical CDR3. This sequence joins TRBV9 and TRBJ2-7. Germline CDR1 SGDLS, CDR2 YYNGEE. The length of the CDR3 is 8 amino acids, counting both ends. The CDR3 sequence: CASSVGSG.

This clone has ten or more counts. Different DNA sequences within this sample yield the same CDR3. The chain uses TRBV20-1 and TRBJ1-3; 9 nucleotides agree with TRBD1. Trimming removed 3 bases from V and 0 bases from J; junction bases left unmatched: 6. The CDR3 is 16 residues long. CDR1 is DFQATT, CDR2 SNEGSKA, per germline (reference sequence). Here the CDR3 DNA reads TGCAGTGCTAGCCCCAGACAGGGGGTCTCTGGAAACACCATATATTTT. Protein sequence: CSASPRQGVSGNTIYF.